A single sample gave rise to the 2 T cell receptor beta chains below, sequenced in a study of OX40 agonist ivuxolimab in advanced cancers. Some clones are missing from TCRdb's copy, which holds only in-frame ones; the method was immunoSEQ multiplex PCR. The table records approximately 100,000 clones, roughly 89% of them present only once. This specimen was CD4+ or CD8+ T cells sorted from blood, taken in a trial of the OX40 agonist ivuxolimab. These receptors came from an adult with an advanced solid tumor such as melanoma, head and neck, liver or kidney cancer.

V gene TRBV18 combines with J gene TRBJ2-5; D may be TRBD1 or TRBD2 (5 bases each). The DNA end favors TRBJ2-7, so the J call may be wrong. The CDR3 sequence is 14 residues long. Germline V gives CDR1 KGHSH, CDR2 LQKENI. CDR3 sequence: CASSPRDGSYEQYF. The CDR3 DNA is TGTGCCAGCTCACCACGGGACGGATCCTACGAGCAGTACTTC.

The rearrangement uses TRBV7-2 and TRBJ1-2, with TRBD1 matching over 7 bases. Germline trimming cut 5 bases from V and 5 bases from J; bases unmatched to any gene: 5. Germline V CDR1 and CDR2: SGHTA, FQGNSA. There are 13 residues in the CDR3. Written as DNA, the CDR3 is TGTGCCAGCAGCCAGGGGGTGTCATATGGCTACACCTTC. Translation: CASSQGVSYGYTF.